This T cell receptor (beta chain) was documented in a study of shared clonotypes between healthy human individuals. Study results and limitations: The study sampled only blood, and tissue repertoires likely differ.

Turning to this clone: Its antigen is unknown.

Clones were read by immunoSEQ multiplex PCR, and TCRdb kept only the in-frame ones, dropping some. The data contain approximately 1,000,000 clones, around 77% of them singletons. Germline-derived CDR1 and CDR2 are MNHNY and SVGAGI (reference sequence). The CDR3 contains 13 residues. The V end was cut by 2 bases, the J end by 0 bases, with 4 bases between. This sequence originates from a young man in good health. Some clones in this sample may be carry-over from other donors' samples. The sequenced material came from memory CD4+ T cells from PBMCs. Subset here: CD45RA-negative fraction. The rearrangement uses TRBV6-6 and TRBJ1-2; D uncertain. CDR3 residues: CASSYDPNYGYTF. Written as DNA, the CDR3 is TGTGCCAGCAGTTACGACCCTAACTATGGCTACACCTTC.